Below are 18 T cell receptor beta chains sequenced from a single sample in a study of blood T cell repertoires in COVID-19. Data came from immunoSEQ multiplex PCR; TCRdb stores just in-frame clones and leaves some out. The sample contains tens of thousands of clones, 90% to 95% of which appear only once. The specimen was peripheral blood. The receptor source for this set is a man between 40 and 49 years old with COVID-19, enrolled during active disease.

V and J are TRBV4-1 and TRBJ2-7, with 10 bases aligning to TRBD2. The V and J ends lost 0 bases and 6 bases, in that order; junction bases with no gene match: 5. The CDR3 contains 15 residues. Germline CDR1 and CDR2: MGHRA and YSYEKL. CDR3 sequence (DNA): TGCGCCAGCAGCCAAGAGCCTAGCGGGGGACTCGAGCAGTACTTC. It codes for CASSQEPSGGLEQYF.

V gene TRBV9 combines with J gene TRBJ2-4; tentatively, D is TRBD1 (6 bases). The CDR3 totals 15 residues. V was clipped by 5 bases and J by 7 bases, with 19 bases between them. Germline lookup yields CDR1 SGDLS and CDR2 YYNGEE. DNA of the CDR3: TGTGCCAGCAGGGAGGAACCCCACAGGGTGAACATTCAGTACTTC. Encoded protein: CASREEPHRVNIQYF.

This clone has a single count. The chain has TRBV2 and TRBJ2-1; 7 bases align to TRBD2. Germline lookup yields CDR1 SNHLY and CDR2 FYNNEI. The CDR3 runs to 13 residues. Losses at the gene ends were 3 bases for V and 8 bases for J; bases not matched to a gene: 4. The CDR3 here is CASSEAGEDEQFF. The DNA for the CDR3 is TGTGCCAGCAGTGAGGCGGGGGAGGATGAGCAGTTCTTC.

The rearrangement links TRBV15 to TRBJ1-2; 7 bases line up with TRBD1. The CDR3 totals 18 residues. Germline assignment: CDR1 LNHNV and CDR2 YYDKDF (reference sequence). V was pared by 5 bases and J by 4 bases, with 19 bases of the junction left unmatched. CDR3 in amino acids: CATSGVSRDSLWGYGYTF. The CDR3 nucleotides read TGTGCCACCAGCGGCGTATCGCGGGACAGCCTCTGGGGCTATGGCTACACCTTC.

In this sample, this clone turned up once. CDR3 sequence reads: CASSEDTGLNTEAFF. In DNA form, the CDR3 reads TGTGCCAGCAGTGAAGATACAGGGCTGAACACTGAAGCTTTCTTT. The chain carries TRBV25-1 and TRBJ1-1; maybe TRBD1 (6 bases). CDR3 size: 15 residues. Trimming left V 2 bases short and J 0 bases short, with 10 bases between. CDR1 and CDR2 from the germline V gene are MGHDK and SYGVNS.

This chain connects TRBV29-1 to TRBJ1-2; tentative D call: TRBD1 (6 bases). CDR3 length: 13 amino acids. V lost 6 bases to trimming and J lost 8 bases, with 19 bases between them. Looked up from germline, CDR1 is SQVTM and CDR2 is ANQGSEA. CDR3 nucleotides: TGCAGCGTCGAAAGGACGGGGGGCCTCGGCTACACCTTC. Amino acids: CSVERTGGLGYTF.

This chain links TRBV10-3 with TRBJ1-2; no clear D. The CDR3 length is 12 residues. Trimming stripped 4 bases from V and 6 bases from J, with 9 bases between. Germline values: CDR1 ENHRY, CDR2 SYGVKD. CDR3 DNA: TGTGCCATCAGTGTCCCCGGTGATGGCTACACCTTC. Its protein is CAISVPGDGYTF.

This clone showed up just a few times. The rearrangement uses TRBV12-3 or TRBV12-4 and TRBJ1-1; D unresolved. The germline V and J ends were trimmed by 5 bases and 1 base, with 2 bases remaining between them. This CDR3 spans 11 amino acids. The CDR3 DNA is TGTGCCAGCAGTCGGAACACTGAAGCTTTCTTT. Protein product: CASSRNTEAFF.

The V and J genes are TRBV6-5 and TRBJ2-5; the D is unclear. V was shortened by 7 bases and J by 5 bases, with 11 bases between the two germline ends. Germline lookup yields CDR1 MNHEY and CDR2 SVGAGI. This CDR3 comprises 12 residues. This CDR3 reads CASNTARETQYF. The CDR3 region has the DNA TGTGCCAGCAATACGGCGCGGGAGACCCAGTACTTC.

The V gene is TRBV11-2, the J gene TRBJ2-5, with 9 positions matching TRBD2. Germline CDR1 is SGHAT and CDR2 is FQNNGV. The CDR3 is 15 amino acids. V lost 5 bases, J lost 4 bases, and 8 bases stayed unmatched. This CDR3 reads CASSLFTSGLETQYF. The CDR3 region has the DNA TGTGCCAGCAGCCTGTTCACTAGCGGGTTAGAGACCCAGTACTTC.

The chain recombines TRBV19 with TRBJ2-7; possibly TRBD1 for D (6 bases). The CDR3 covers 16 residues. V was cut by 5 bases and J by 3 bases, with 20 bases left in between. The germline V gene has CDR1 LNHDA and CDR2 SQIVND (reference sequence). The CDR3 loop reads CASSEAQAPGDYEQYF. For the CDR3, the DNA is TGTGCCAGTAGTGAAGCCCAAGCCCCAGGGGACTACGAGCAGTACTTC.

In DNA form, the CDR3 reads TGTGCCAGTTTGGGGACTAGCGGGGGGGCCTATTTT. This translates into CASLGTSGGAYF. The V and J genes are TRBV19 and TRBJ2-3, with TRBD2 matching 16 bases. Germline CDR1 and CDR2: LNHDA and SQIVND (reference sequence). The CDR3 is 12 residues long. Trimming took 8 bases from V and 15 from J; bases not matched to a gene: 5.

The gene calls are TRBV30 and TRBJ2-1; D remains unclear. This CDR3 contains 15 residues. V was trimmed by 4 bases and J by 7 bases, leaving 20 bases between them. The V gene's germline CDR1 is GTSNPN and CDR2 SVGIG (reference sequence). The CDR3 reads CAWIRGAVPGNEQFF. CDR3 in DNA: TGTGCCTGGATTCGAGGCGCCGTCCCCGGGAATGAGCAGTTCTTC.

J is TRBJ2-2 and V is TRBV18; the match to TRBD2 covers 13 bases. The CDR3 spans 21 residues. Germline assignment: CDR1 KGHSH and CDR2 LQKENI. With 2 bases clipped from V and 1 base from J, the junction kept 13 bases outside the gene matches. The CDR3 region has the DNA TGTGCCAGCTCACCAACGACATCACTAGCGGGGGGGCTAAGGAACACCGGGGAGCTGTTTTTT. Translation gives CASSPTTSLAGGLRNTGELFF.

The table lists this clone with a few counts. The chain carries TRBV29-1 and TRBJ2-5; TRBD1 aligns across 8 bases. The CDR3 loop spans 13 amino acids. V dropped 4 bases and J dropped 1; count of bases not matched to a gene: 2. Germline V CDR1 and CDR2: SQVTM, ANQGSEA. The DNA for the CDR3 is TGCAGCGTTGGGGGACAGGCCCAAGAGACCCAGTACTTC. It encodes CSVGGQAQETQYF.

The V gene is TRBV19, the J gene TRBJ2-1; 12 positions agree with TRBD1. The CDR3 has 13 residues. Germline V CDR1 and CDR2: LNHDA, SQIVND (reference sequence). Trimming at V came to 10 bases and at J to 7 bases, leaving 5 bases not matched to a gene. CDR3: CATRDRGRNEQFF. DNA of the CDR3: TGTGCCACCCGGGACAGGGGGCGGAATGAGCAGTTCTTC.

The chain combines TRBV2 with TRBJ1-6, with D uncertain. V was trimmed by 4 bases and J by 5 bases, leaving 12 bases between them. The germline V gene has CDR1 SNHLY and CDR2 FYNNEI. This CDR3 has 15 amino acids. CDR3 sequence: CASSANGVDNSPLHF. CDR3 DNA: TGTGCCAGCAGTGCGAACGGGGTTGATAATTCACCCCTCCACTTT.

The chain links TRBV5-5 to TRBJ2-7; 8 bases are shared with TRBD1. The CDR3 contains 12 residues. With 4 bases clipped from V and 5 bases from J, the junction kept 2 bases outside the gene matches. Germline CDR1 and CDR2: SGHKS and YYEKEE (reference sequence). CDR3 bases: TGTGCCAGCAGCGCGGACAGGGACGAGCAGTACTTC. This sequence encodes CASSADRDEQYF.